The 10 T cell receptor beta chains given below trace back to one sample, sequenced in a study of post-analysis software for immune sequencing data. Included in the TCR beta cDNA libraries were unique molecular identifiers. TCRdb re-called the PCR reads with MiXCR, one entry per CDR3 protein. The table shows more than 350,000 distinct CDR3 sequences, with approximately 42% occurring only once. No antigen has been assigned to these receptors. Study-wide results and caveats: TRBV segments more frequent in patients than in controls numbered roughly 5 and included TRBV5-6, TRBV5-1 and TRBV20-1.

Input material: blood. All receptors come from a girl aged 2-10 years with multiple sclerosis.

This clonotype was found many times. The chain uses TRBV6-5 and TRBJ2-7; 9 bases match TRBD1. Germline CDR1 reads MNHEY; CDR2 reads SVGAGI. With 0 bases clipped from V and 4 bases from J, the junction kept 4 bases outside the gene matches. This CDR3 region has 15 residues. CDR3 loop: CASSYSPGQGYEQYF. CDR3 bases: TGTGCCAGCAGTTACTCTCCGGGACAGGGTTACGAGCAGTACTTC.

This clonotype was picked up a small number of times. CDR3 DNA sequence: TGTGCCAGCAGTGTACTAGCGTCCCAGTACTTC. Amino acid sequence: CASSVLASQYF. The chain uses TRBV6-1 and TRBJ2-5; 7 bases line up with TRBD2. Germline V lookup: CDR1 MNHNS, CDR2 SASEGT. V shed 4 bases and J 9 bases; nucleotides not matched to a gene: 2. This CDR3 region has 11 residues.

The chain combines TRBV4-2 with TRBJ2-1; perhaps TRBD1 as D (6 bases). Germline CDR1 LGHNA, CDR2 YNFKEQ. V was cut by 0 bases and J by 2 bases, with 8 bases left in between. The CDR3 runs 15 residues. CDR3 sequence (DNA): TGTGCCAGCAGCCAAGAGGGACAAACCTACAATGAGCAGTTCTTC. Its protein product is CASSQEGQTYNEQFF.

This chain links TRBV20-1 with TRBJ1-3; D might be TRBD1 (5 bases). Germline-derived CDR1 and CDR2 are DFQATT and SNEGSKA (reference sequence). The CDR3 sequence is 13 residues long. V lost 3 bases and J lost 1, with 7 bases in between. The CDR3 loop is CSASRVSGNTIYF. In DNA, the CDR3 is TGCAGTGCTAGCAGGGTTTCTGGAAACACCATATATTTT.

The genes are TRBV18 and TRBJ2-3, with unresolved D. The V end lost 0 bases, the J end lost 6 bases, and 7 bases lay between the germline ends. The CDR3 has 13 amino acids. Germline CDR1 and CDR2: KGHSH and LQKENI. The CDR3 loop is CASSPPGLDTQYF. CDR3 DNA: TGTGCCAGCTCACCACCAGGGTTGGATACGCAGTATTTT.

V is TRBV28 and J is TRBJ2-7; TRBD1 might be the D (6 bases). This CDR3 has 14 amino acids. The V gene lost 5 bases and the J gene lost 4 bases, with 15 bases spanning the gap. Germline-derived CDR1 and CDR2 are MDHEN and SYDVKM. In nucleotides, the CDR3 is TGTGCCAGCAGTCAGCCGGGACAACCTTACGAGCAGTACTTC. Its protein is CASSQPGQPYEQYF.

The table lists this clonotype with a few counts. The chain combines TRBV27 with TRBJ1-6; the D gene is possibly TRBD1 (6 bases). The germline V and J ends were trimmed by 2 bases and 9 bases, with 20 bases remaining between them. CDR1 and CDR2 from the germline V gene are MNHEY and SMNVEV (reference sequence). The CDR3 has 17 amino acids. CDR3 in amino acids: CASSLPPLQGGSSPLHF. CDR3 in DNA: TGTGCCAGCAGTTTACCTCCCTTACAGGGAGGCAGTTCACCCCTCCACTTT.

This chain links TRBV18 with TRBJ2-7; D gene unclear. Germline CDR1 and CDR2: KGHSH and LQKENI. The V and J ends lost 1 base and 1 base respectively, with 11 bases between them. The CDR3 is 15 amino acids. In nucleotides, the CDR3 is TGTGCCAGCTCACCACTCACTCTCAGTTCCTACGAGCAGTACTTC. This codes for CASSPLTLSSYEQYF.

The chain has TRBV10-3 and TRBJ2-7; TRBD1 agrees at 9 bases. This CDR3 is built from 14 residues. CDR1 ENHRY and CDR2 SYGVKD come from the germline V gene. J gave up 5 bases and V 7 bases, and 9 bases lay outside the gene matches. Written as DNA, the CDR3 is TGTGCCATCAATACGGACAGGGGTGGCCACGAGCAGTACTTC. Protein product: CAINTDRGGHEQYF.

V and J are TRBV28 and TRBJ2-7; the match to TRBD2 covers 7 bases. Losses at the gene ends were 6 bases for V and 2 bases for J; bases not matched to a gene: 10. From germline, CDR1 is MDHEN and CDR2 SYDVKM. The CDR3 contains 15 residues. In DNA, the CDR3 is TGTGCCAGCAGGCTATCGGGACTAATTACCTACGAGCAGTACTTC. It encodes CASRLSGLITYEQYF.